The next 6 T cell receptor beta chains were all read from a single sample in a study of T cells in Graves' hyperthyroidism and ophthalmopathy (dated by TCRdb to between 2019 and 2020). Library method: multiplex PCR. Sequencing relied on an Illumina HiSeq 2000. Amplification of TCR beta CDR3 regions was carried out from RNA transcripts. The first round of RT-PCR for the TCR CDR3 was performed with the HTBI primer set and the Qiagen OneStep RT-PCR kit. TCRdb applied fastp at Q25 and MiXCR to the public reads, then kept only in-frame beta chains. Rows matching on CDR3 protein sequence are summarized as one entry with the most common DNA and genes. The sample table holds about 53,000 distinct CDR3 sequences, of which just under 50% were seen once. The ten largest account for 12% of the sample. Sequencing input: blood. These receptors originate from a woman aged 30 to 39 with Graves' ophthalmopathy.

The chain carries TRBV6-4 and TRBJ2-7; 12 bases match TRBD2. The germline V gene encodes CDR1 MRHNA and CDR2 SNTAGT. The CDR3 consists of 12 residues. With 3 bases clipped from V and 9 bases from J, the junction kept 0 bases outside the gene matches. CDR3 region: CASSETSGRQYF. CDR3 nucleotide sequence: TGTGCCAGCAGTGAGACTAGCGGGAGGCAGTACTTC.

Of note for this clonotype: The junction differs from germline at one of its ends, possibly a read error. The chain carries TRBV9 and TRBJ2-2, with a tentative D call TRBD2 (5 bases). Germline loops: CDR1 SGDLS, CDR2 YYNGEE. This CDR3 region has 17 residues. The CDR3 spells CASSPQGATANTGELFF. The CDR3 DNA reads TGTGCCAGCAGCCCCCAAGGAGCGACCGCGAACACCGGGGAGCTGTTCTTT.

This clonotype showed up many times. This sequence joins TRBV3-1 and TRBJ2-7, with a possible D match to TRBD2 (5 bases). V was pared by 4 bases and J by 1 base, with 14 bases between. Germline V gene sequence: CDR1 LGHDT, CDR2 YNNKEL (reference sequence). The CDR3 covers 15 residues. The CDR3 nucleotides are TGTGCCAGCAGCCTGGGAGATCCGGGGTCCTACGAGCAGTACTTC. This codes for CASSLGDPGSYEQYF.

This chain connects TRBV5-1 to TRBJ1-4; D might be TRBD1 (6 bases). There are 15 residues in the CDR3. The V and J ends lost 10 bases and 4 bases respectively, with 20 bases between them. The germline V gene has CDR1 SGHRS and CDR2 YFSETQ. The DNA of the CDR3 is TGCGCCCACAGCTTGGTAGGGGGGGATAATGAAAAACTGTTTTTT. Amino acid sequence: CAHSLVGGDNEKLFF. The whole variable domain, filled in from reference TRBV5-1 and TRBJ1-4, reads KAGVTQTPRYLIKTRGQQVTLSCSPISGHRSVSWYQQTPGQGLQFLFEYFSETQRNKGNFPGRFSGRQFSNSRSEMNVSTLELGDSALYLCAHSLVGGDNEKLFFGSGTQLSVL.

J is TRBJ2-3 and V is TRBV19; D tentatively fits TRBD1 or TRBD2 (5 bases each). CDR3 size: 14 residues. Germline CDR1 LNHDA, CDR2 SQIVND (reference sequence). V lost 5 bases to trimming and J lost 11 bases, with 20 bases between them. The CDR3 coding sequence is TGTGCCAGTAGTTGGGGCTCTACGGGGAATGAGCAGTATTTT. Amino acid sequence: CASSWGSTGNEQYF.

This clonotype was seen once. Since no conserved phenylalanine or tryptophan closes the CDR3, a read error is the likely cause. This rearrangement joins TRBV28 to TRBJ2-7, with D hard to call. The V end lost 6 bases, the J end lost 0 bases, and 6 bases lay between the germline ends. In germline, CDR1 is MDHEN, CDR2 SYDVKM. This CDR3 comprises 12 residues. Here the CDR3 DNA reads TGTGCCAGCAGCTTTGTCTCCTACGAGCAGTACTGC. It encodes CASSFVSYEQYC.